The 9 T cell receptor beta chains below all came from one sample that was sequenced in a study of blood T cell repertoires in COVID-19. The assay was immunoSEQ multiplex PCR, and TCRdb's table has in-frame clones only and misses some. Of roughly 120,000 clones detected, around four fifths appear once; the ten largest clones hold 0.7% to 1%. The sequenced sample consisted of peripheral blood. These receptors were obtained from a woman in her 70s with acute or convalescent COVID-19.

This clone has just a few counts. The rearrangement links TRBV7-3 to TRBJ1-2; 7 nucleotides match TRBD1. Germline V gives CDR1 SGHTA, CDR2 FQGTGA. The CDR3 has 14 residues. Unmatched junction bases numbered 4, after V lost 0 bases and J lost 6 bases. CDR3 protein: CASSLTGGHNGYTF. CDR3 coding DNA: TGTGCCAGCAGCTTAACAGGGGGCCATAATGGCTACACCTTC.

The J gene is TRBJ2-2, the V gene TRBV7-8, with D tentatively TRBD2 (5 bases). Germline V gene sequence: CDR1 SGHVS, CDR2 FQNEAQ. CDR3 length equals 17 residues. V shed 1 base and J shed 6 bases, with 18 bases lying between them. The CDR3 here is CASSLVLPGPGSGELFF. For the CDR3, the DNA is TGTGCCAGCAGCTTAGTACTACCGGGCCCGGGGTCCGGGGAGCTGTTTTTT.

This chain joins TRBV7-3 and TRBJ2-2; 12 bases line up with TRBD2. The length of the CDR3 is 16 residues. The germline V gene encodes CDR1 SGHTA and CDR2 FQGTGA. Unmatched junction bases numbered 8, after V lost 7 bases and J lost 5 bases. In DNA, the CDR3 is TGTGCCAGCACCAGAAGCGGACTAGCGGGGACCGGGGAGCTGTTTTTT. Amino acids: CASTRSGLAGTGELFF.

CDR3 residues: CASSELVAGTEAFF. The CDR3 DNA sequence: TGTGCCAGCAGTGAACTCGTGGCGGGGACTGAAGCTTTCTTT. The chain is built from TRBV2 and TRBJ1-1; D gene unclear. CDR3 length: 14 amino acids. Germline-derived CDR1 and CDR2 are SNHLY and FYNNEI. Trimming left V 2 bases short and J 5 bases short, with 12 bases between.

This clone was recorded a few times. The chain is built from TRBV7-9 and TRBJ1-2; D is unresolved. Germline CDR1 reads SEHNR; CDR2 reads FQNEAQ (reference sequence). The CDR3 is 14 residues long. Deletions cut 0 bases from V and 6 bases from J, with 11 bases between. The CDR3 reads CASSLAAAVDGYTF. The CDR3 DNA is TGTGCCAGCAGCTTAGCGGCGGCAGTAGATGGCTACACCTTC.

This chain joins TRBV7-6 and TRBJ2-1; no definite D call. Germline-derived CDR1 and CDR2 are SGHVS and FNYEAQ. V was clipped by 1 base and J by 12 bases, with 13 bases between them. The CDR3 has 13 amino acids. The CDR3, as DNA: TGTGCCAGCAGCTTAGAGATGGGCGCCTGGCAGTTCTTC. Translated: CASSLEMGAWQFF.

This clone occurred a few times. CDR3 sequence: CASSQQREYFWNYGYTF. The CDR3 bases are TGCGCCAGCAGTCAGCAGAGGGAGTATTTCTGGAACTATGGCTACACCTTC. The rearrangement links TRBV23-1 to TRBJ1-2; D ambiguous. TRBV23-1 is an open reading frame, and its role is uncertain. The CDR3 extends over 17 amino acids. Trimming pared 3 bases from V and 2 bases from J, leaving 19 bases between.

V usage is TRBV4-2 and J usage is TRBJ1-4; 7 bases agree with TRBD1. The V gene's germline CDR1 is LGHNA and CDR2 YNFKEQ. The CDR3 has 21 residues. V shed 2 bases and J 0 bases; nucleotides not matched to a gene: 18. CDR3 nucleotide sequence: TGTGCCAGCAGCCAACCCTTTCGAGTGGACAGGAATTTGGCAACTAATGAAAAACTGTTTTTT. The encoded protein is CASSQPFRVDRNLATNEKLFF.

The CDR3, as DNA: TGTGCCAGCAGCCACCCCTTTCGTATCTCTGGAAACACCATATATTTT. Encoded protein: CASSHPFRISGNTIYF. The chain couples TRBV3-1 (or the pseudogene TRBV3-2) to TRBJ1-3; D is uncertain. Between the trimmed V and J ends, which lost 3 bases and 0 bases, there was a span of 12 bases. The length of the CDR3 is 16 residues. From germline, CDR1 is LGHDT and CDR2 YNNKEL (reference sequence).